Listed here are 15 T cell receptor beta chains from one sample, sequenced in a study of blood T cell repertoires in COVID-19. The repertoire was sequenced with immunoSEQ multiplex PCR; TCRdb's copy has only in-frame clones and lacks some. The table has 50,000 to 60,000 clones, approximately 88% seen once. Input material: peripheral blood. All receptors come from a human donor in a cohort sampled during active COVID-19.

CDR3 sequence (DNA): TGTGCCAGTAGTGCGACTAGCTATGAGCAGTTCTTC. Protein sequence: CASSATSYEQFF. The rearrangement links TRBV19 to TRBJ2-1, with 7 bases aligning to TRBD2. Germline V gene sequence: CDR1 LNHDA, CDR2 SQIVND (reference sequence). The junction had 3 bases not matched to a gene; V was cut back by 5 bases and J by 8 bases. The CDR3 has 12 amino acids.

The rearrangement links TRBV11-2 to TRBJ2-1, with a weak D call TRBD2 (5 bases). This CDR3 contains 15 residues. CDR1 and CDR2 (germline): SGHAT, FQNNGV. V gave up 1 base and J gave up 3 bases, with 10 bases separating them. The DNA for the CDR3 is TGTGCCAGCAGCTTAGTTTCCGGGGTCTACAATGAGCAGTTCTTC. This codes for CASSLVSGVYNEQFF.

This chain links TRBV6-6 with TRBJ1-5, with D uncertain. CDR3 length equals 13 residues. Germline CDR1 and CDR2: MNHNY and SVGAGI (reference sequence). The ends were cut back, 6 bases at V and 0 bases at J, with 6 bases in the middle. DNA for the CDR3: TGTGCCAGCAGAACAGATAGCAATCAGCCCCAGCATTTT. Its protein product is CASRTDSNQPQHF.

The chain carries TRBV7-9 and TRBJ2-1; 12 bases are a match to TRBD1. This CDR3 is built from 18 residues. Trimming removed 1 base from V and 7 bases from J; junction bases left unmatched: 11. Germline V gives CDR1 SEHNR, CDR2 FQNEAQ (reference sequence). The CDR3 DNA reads TGTGCCAGCAGCTTAGTTGTAGGCGGGACAGGGGGCGAAAATGAGCAGTTCTTC. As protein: CASSLVVGGTGGENEQFF.

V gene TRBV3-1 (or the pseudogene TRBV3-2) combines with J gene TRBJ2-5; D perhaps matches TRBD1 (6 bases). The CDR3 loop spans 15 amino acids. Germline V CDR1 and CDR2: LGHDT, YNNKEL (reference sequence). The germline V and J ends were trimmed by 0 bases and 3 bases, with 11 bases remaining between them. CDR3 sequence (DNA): TGTGCCAGCAGCCAAGAGATGAAGGGGGAAGAGACCCAGTACTTC. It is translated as CASSQEMKGEETQYF.

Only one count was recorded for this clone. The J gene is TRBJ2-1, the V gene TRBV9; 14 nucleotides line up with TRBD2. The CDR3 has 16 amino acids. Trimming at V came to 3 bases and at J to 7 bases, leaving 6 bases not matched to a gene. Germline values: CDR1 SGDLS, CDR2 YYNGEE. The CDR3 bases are TGTGCCAGCAGCGCTGGGACTAGCGGGGGTCAGAATGAGCAGTTCTTC. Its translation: CASSAGTSGGQNEQFF.

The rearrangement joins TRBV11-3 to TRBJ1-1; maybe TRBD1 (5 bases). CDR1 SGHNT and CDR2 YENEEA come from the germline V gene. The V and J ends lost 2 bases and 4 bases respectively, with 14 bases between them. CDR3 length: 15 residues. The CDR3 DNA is TGTGCCAGCAGCTTATCAGGGCGGGGCACCACTGAAGCTTTCTTT. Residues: CASSLSGRGTTEAFF.

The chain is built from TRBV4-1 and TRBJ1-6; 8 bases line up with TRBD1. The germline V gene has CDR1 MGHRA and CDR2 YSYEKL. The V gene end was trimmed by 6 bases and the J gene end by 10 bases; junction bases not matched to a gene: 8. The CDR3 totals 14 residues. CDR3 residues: CASRPTGGGSPLHF. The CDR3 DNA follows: TGCGCCAGCAGACCCACAGGGGGAGGCTCACCCCTCCACTTT.

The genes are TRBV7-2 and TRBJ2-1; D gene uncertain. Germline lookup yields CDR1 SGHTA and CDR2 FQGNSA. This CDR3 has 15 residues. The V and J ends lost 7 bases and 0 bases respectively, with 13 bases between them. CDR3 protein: CASTPEISSYNEQFF. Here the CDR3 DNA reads TGTGCCAGCACACCGGAGATAAGCTCCTACAATGAGCAGTTCTTC.

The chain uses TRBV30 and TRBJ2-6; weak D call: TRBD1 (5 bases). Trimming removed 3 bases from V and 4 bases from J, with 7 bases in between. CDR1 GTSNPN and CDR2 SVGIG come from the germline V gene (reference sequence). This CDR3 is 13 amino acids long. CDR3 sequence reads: CAWRKGGANVLTF. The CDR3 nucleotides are TGTGCCTGGAGGAAGGGGGGGGCCAACGTCCTGACTTTC.

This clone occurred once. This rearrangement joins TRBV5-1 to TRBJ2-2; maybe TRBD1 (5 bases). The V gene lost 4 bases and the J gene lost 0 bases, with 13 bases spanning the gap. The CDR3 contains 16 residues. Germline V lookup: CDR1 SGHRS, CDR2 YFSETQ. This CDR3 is CASSPRQTPNTGELFF. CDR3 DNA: TGCGCCAGCAGCCCCCGACAGACTCCGAACACCGGGGAGCTGTTTTTT. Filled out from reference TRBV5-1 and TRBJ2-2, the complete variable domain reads KAGVTQTPRYLIKTRGQQVTLSCSPISGHRSVSWYQQTPGQGLQFLFEYFSETQRNKGNFPGRFSGRQFSNSRSEMNVSTLELGDSALYLCASSPRQTPNTGELFFGEGSRLTVL.

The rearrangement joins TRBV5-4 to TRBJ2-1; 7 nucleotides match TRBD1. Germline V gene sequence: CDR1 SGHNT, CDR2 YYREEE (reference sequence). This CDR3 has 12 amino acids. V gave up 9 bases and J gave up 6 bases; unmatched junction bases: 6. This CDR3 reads CAIKGAGNEQFF. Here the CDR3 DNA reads TGTGCCATCAAGGGGGCGGGCAATGAGCAGTTCTTC.

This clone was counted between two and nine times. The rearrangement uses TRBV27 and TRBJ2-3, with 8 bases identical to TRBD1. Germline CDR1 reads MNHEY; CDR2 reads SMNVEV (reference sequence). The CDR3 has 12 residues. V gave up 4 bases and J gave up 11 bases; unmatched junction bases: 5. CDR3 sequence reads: CASSSYRGLQYF. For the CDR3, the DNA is TGTGCCAGCAGTTCCTACAGGGGGTTGCAGTATTTT.

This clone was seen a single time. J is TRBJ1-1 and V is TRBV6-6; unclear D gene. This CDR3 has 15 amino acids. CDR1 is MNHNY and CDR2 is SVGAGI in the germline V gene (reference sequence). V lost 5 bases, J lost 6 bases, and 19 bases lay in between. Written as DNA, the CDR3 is TGTGCCAGCAGTCCTTCGGGAGGCCAGGTATCTGAAGCTTTCTTT. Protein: CASSPSGGQVSEAFF.

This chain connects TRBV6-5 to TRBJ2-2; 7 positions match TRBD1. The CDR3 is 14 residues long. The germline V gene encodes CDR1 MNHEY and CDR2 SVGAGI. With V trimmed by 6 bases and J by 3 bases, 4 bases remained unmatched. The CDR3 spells CASRFGTDTGELFF. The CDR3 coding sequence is TGTGCCAGCAGATTCGGGACAGACACCGGGGAGCTGTTTTTT.